This TCR beta chain was identified in a study of cytomegalovirus exposure and HLA in healthy donors. Study overall: Findings of an earlier analysis included 117 million unique TCR beta sequences from 170 million or so T cells.

It was with 60 Vbeta and 13 Jbeta primers that the PCR ran. Libraries were prepared by immunoSEQ multiplex PCR; TCRdb keeps only in-frame clonotypes and omits some of them. The sample carries about 140,000 clones, almost 85% recorded once. This CDR3 has 13 residues. CDR1 and CDR2 (germline): MNHEY, SMNVEV (reference sequence). Trimming cost V 9 bases and J 0 bases, with 11 bases left between them. Broader study findings: Differences between HLA loci emerged in a later analysis of TCR association rates, with DRB1 most and HLA-C fewest. In a later analysis, parvovirus B19, influenza, CMV and Epstein-Barr virus appeared linked to several top co-occurrence clusters.

This clone was seen a single time. Its matching antigen is unknown. Material: PBMCs. This receptor was taken from a woman aged 55 to 70 in good health and CMV-seropositive. The chain has TRBV27 and TRBJ1-1, with a tentative D call TRBD1 (5 bases). DNA of the CDR3: TGTGCCAGTATAGGGGCCCTGAACACTGAAGCTTTCTTT. Protein: CASIGALNTEAFF.